This T cell receptor (beta chain) was sequenced during a study of breast tumors, draining lymph nodes, adjacent tissues (dated by TCRdb to the mid-2010s). Turning to the overall study: Breast cancer patients provided tumor, adjacent nontumor tissue and axillary lymph nodes, and the study compared the TCR beta repertoires across these three sources. In human breast cancer, the study set out to assess how tumor, surrounding tissue and draining lymph node repertoires relate to one another and whether T cells might be exchanged between them. What the work shows at the level of the full study, not this receptor alone: Tumor T-cell repertoires showed less diversity than lymph node repertoires and more diversity than nontumor tissue repertoires, and tumor T-cell repertoires showed preferential V and J gene usage. Tumor and nontumor tissue repertoires were significantly more similar in luminal-like than in basal-like breast cancer. The data were considered consistent with most tumor T cells being derived from the lymph node and subsequently expanding within tumor tissue. The conclusion that tumor T cells originate in lymph nodes was framed as consistent with a hypothesis rather than directly demonstrated.

The lymph node samples were taken from the axillary draining lymph nodes of breast cancer patients. This sample was sequenced with an Illumina HiSeq 2000. TCR beta chain libraries were generated through multiplex PCR amplification. High-throughput sequencing was used to analyze the amplified TCR beta chain products. TCRdb trimmed the raw reads at Q25, called clones with MiXCR and kept productive beta chains. Here each entry gathers all rows of one CDR3 protein and keeps the most common genes and DNA. The sample table records about 200,000 distinct CDR3 sequences; approximately 36% of these occur just once. In total, the top ten clones hold approximately 3.6% of the sample. On this clonotype: It has no known antigen specificity. The sample holds no much larger clone one base away, and base qualities are not on file.

V and J are truncated by 8 bases and 6 bases respectively, leaving an intervening sequence of 11 bases. The CDR3 starts with the cysteine, ends with the phenylalanine, and has 11 residues. Here the CDR3 DNA is all that survives: 33 bases in frame from base 1. As encoded in the germline V gene, CDR1 is SNHLY while CDR2 is FYNNEI. Sequencing used axillary lymph node tissue. The V and J segments used are TRBV2 and TRBJ2-7; no D gene can be assigned with confidence. This receptor was identified in a female donor with breast cancer. Some clones in this sample may be carry-over from other donors' samples. The CDR3: CASASRVEQYF. The base sequence is TGTGCCAGCGCCTCGCGAGTCGAGCAGTACTTC.